One and the same sample provided the 4 T cell receptor beta chains below, sequenced in a study of shared clonotypes between healthy human individuals. Profiled with immunoSEQ multiplex PCR; TCRdb holds only in-frame clones, not every one. The repertoire holds a few million clones, around nine tenths seen once, with about 0.13% in the top ten. The material sequenced was naive CD4+ T cells sorted from blood. The subset is: CD45RA+ positively selected. All receptors derive from a young man in good health.

This clone was counted only a few times. The gene calls are TRBV5-4 and TRBJ1-1; weak D call: TRBD1 (6 bases). Trimming pared 4 bases from V and 1 base from J, leaving 11 bases between. CDR3 length equals 14 residues. CDR1 and CDR2 (germline): SGHNT, YYREEE (reference sequence). The CDR3 is CASSEQGGNTEAFF. The CDR3 DNA sequence: TGTGCCAGCAGCGAACAGGGAGGGAACACTGAAGCTTTCTTT.

The chain employs TRBV6-4 and TRBJ1-6, with 7 bases aligning to TRBD1. Germline-derived CDR1 and CDR2 are MRHNA and SNTAGT. This CDR3 spans 11 amino acids. Unmatched junction bases numbered 4, after V lost 6 bases and J lost 14 bases. The CDR3 coding sequence is TGTGCCAGCAGGACAGGGTCGGCCCTCCACTTT. The encoded protein is CASRTGSALHF.

Here the CDR3 DNA reads TGTGCCTGGGGTGGTGACAGGAACTCCTATGGCTACACCTTC. It specifies CAWGGDRNSYGYTF. The V gene is TRBV30, the J gene TRBJ1-2; a possible D gene is TRBD1 (6 bases). The length of the CDR3 is 14 residues. V was pared by 5 bases and J by 4 bases, with 17 bases between. The germline V gene has CDR1 GTSNPN and CDR2 SVGIG (reference sequence).

This clone was seen once. The CDR3 region has the DNA TGTGCCAGCAGTGACCGGACAGGAGGCACAGATACGCAGTATTTT. Residues: CASSDRTGGTDTQYF. The rearrangement uses TRBV25-1 and TRBJ2-3; 7 bases are shared with TRBD1. With V trimmed by 3 bases and J by 1 base, 4 bases remained unmatched. The CDR3 runs to 15 residues. Germline V lookup: CDR1 MGHDK, CDR2 SYGVNS.